This TCR beta chain comes out of a study of blood T cell repertoires in COVID-19. Study-wide context: Italy, Spain and the United States were the sources of the convalescent and acute COVID-19 samples. T cells, B-cell-depleted T cells, or PBMCs provided the cDNA or gDNA that served as material.

The ends were cut back, 5 bases at V and 2 bases at J, with 9 bases in the middle. Germline lookup yields CDR1 LNHDA and CDR2 SQIVND (reference sequence). This CDR3 spans 13 amino acids. In the original processing: Scientists estimated how many nucleated cells there were by amplifying reference gene primers. Clones were sequenced by immunoSEQ multiplex PCR, and TCRdb holds only the in-frame ones, with some missing. D and trimming were read from the DNA, whereas the V and J calls and clone size are those reported in that table. The sample lists some 200,000 clones, more than 80% occurring once. The V gene is TRBV19, the J gene TRBJ1-2, with D perhaps TRBD1 (6 bases). Sequencing was carried out using peripheral blood. The clonotype originates from a man aged 45-65 years with acute or convalescent COVID-19. This chain's CDR3 is CASSFDRNYGYTF. The CDR3 nucleotides read TGTGCCAGTAGTTTCGACAGGAACTATGGCTACACCTTC. The variable domain in full, with the rest retrieved from reference TRBV19 and TRBJ1-2, is DGGITQSPKYLFRKEGQNVTLSCEQNLNHDAMYWYRQDPGQGLRLIYYSQIVNDFQKGDIAEGYSVSREKKESFPLTVTSAQKNPTAFYLCASSFDRNYGYTFGSGTRLTVV.